This entry concerns a single TCR beta chain. The CDR3 loop spans 14 amino acids. The ends lost 3 bases at V and 8 bases at J; junction bases unmatched: 10. In germline, CDR1 is DFQATT, CDR2 SNEGSKA (reference sequence). The TCRbeta library incorporated unique molecular identifiers. In TCRdb, the PCR reads were re-called with MiXCR into one record per CDR3 protein. The sample lists roughly 400,000 distinct CDR3 sequences, just over 20% seen once, with approximately 3.9% in the top ten. These data come from a study of T-cell reconstitution after alpha-beta-depleted transplantation in children. This sequence joins TRBV20-1 and TRBJ2-1, with 7 bases lining up with TRBD1. The source is a human donor who donated a stem cell graft to a child with acute myeloid leukemia. The sequencing here drew on PBMCs from the stem cell graft donor, taken from the stem cell graft. The CDR3 protein is CSARKTGAMDEQFF. The CDR3 coding sequence is TGCAGTGCTAGGAAAACAGGGGCTATGGATGAGCAGTTCTTC.